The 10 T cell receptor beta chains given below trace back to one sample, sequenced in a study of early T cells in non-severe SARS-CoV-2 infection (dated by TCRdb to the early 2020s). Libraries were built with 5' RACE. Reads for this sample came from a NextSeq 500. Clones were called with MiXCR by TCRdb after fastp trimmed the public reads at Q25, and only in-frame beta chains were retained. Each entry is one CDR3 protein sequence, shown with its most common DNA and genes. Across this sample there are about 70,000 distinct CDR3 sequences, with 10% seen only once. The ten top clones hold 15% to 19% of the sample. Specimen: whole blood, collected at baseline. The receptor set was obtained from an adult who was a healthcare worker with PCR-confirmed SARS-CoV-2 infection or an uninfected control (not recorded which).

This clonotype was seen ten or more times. The CDR3 region is CASSLQRLAPDTQYF. For the CDR3, the DNA is TGTGCCAGCTCACTACAAAGGCTAGCCCCAGATACGCAGTATTTT. This chain joins TRBV18 and TRBJ2-3; D perhaps matches TRBD2 (5 bases). CDR1 and CDR2 (germline): KGHSH, LQKENI. V lost 4 bases, J lost 4 bases, and 15 bases lay in between. The CDR3 loop spans 15 amino acids.

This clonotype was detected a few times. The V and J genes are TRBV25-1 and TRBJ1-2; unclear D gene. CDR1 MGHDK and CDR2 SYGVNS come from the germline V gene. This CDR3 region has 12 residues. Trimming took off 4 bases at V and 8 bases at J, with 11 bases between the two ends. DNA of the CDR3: TGTGCCAGCAGTGGTAGAGTCTTCGGCTACACCTTC. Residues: CASSGRVFGYTF.

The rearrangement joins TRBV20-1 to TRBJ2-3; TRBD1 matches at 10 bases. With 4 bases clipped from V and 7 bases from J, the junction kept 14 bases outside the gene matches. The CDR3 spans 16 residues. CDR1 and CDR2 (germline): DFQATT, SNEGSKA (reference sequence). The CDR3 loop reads CSANFRDRGSPYTQYF. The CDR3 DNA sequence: TGCAGTGCTAACTTCCGGGACAGGGGTTCCCCCTATACGCAGTATTTT.

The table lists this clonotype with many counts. The CDR3 nucleotides read TGTGCCAGCAGCCAAGGGGGTAGCTCCTACAATGAGCAGTTCTTC. This codes for CASSQGGSSYNEQFF. The J gene is TRBJ2-1, the V gene TRBV7-2; tentatively, D is TRBD1 (6 bases). The CDR3 contains 15 residues. With 5 bases removed from V and 0 bases from J, the gap between germline ends came to 11 bases. Germline CDR1 and CDR2: SGHTA and FQGNSA.

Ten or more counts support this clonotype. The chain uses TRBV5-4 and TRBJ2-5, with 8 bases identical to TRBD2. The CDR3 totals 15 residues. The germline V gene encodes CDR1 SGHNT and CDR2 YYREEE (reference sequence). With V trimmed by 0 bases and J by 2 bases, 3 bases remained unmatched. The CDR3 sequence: CASSLAQREQETQYF. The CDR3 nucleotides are TGTGCCAGCAGCTTGGCCCAGCGGGAGCAAGAGACCCAGTACTTC.

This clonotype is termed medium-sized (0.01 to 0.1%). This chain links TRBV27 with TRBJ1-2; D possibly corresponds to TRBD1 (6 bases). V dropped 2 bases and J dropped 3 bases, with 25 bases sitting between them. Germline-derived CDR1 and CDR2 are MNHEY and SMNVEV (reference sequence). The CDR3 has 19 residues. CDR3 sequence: CASSLDGTLPGAPDYGYTF. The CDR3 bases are TGTGCCAGCAGTTTAGACGGAACCCTACCGGGGGCGCCGGACTATGGCTACACCTTC.

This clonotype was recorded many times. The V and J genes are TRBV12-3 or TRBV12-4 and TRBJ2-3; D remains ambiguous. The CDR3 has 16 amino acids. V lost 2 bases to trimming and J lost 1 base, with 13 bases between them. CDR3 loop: CASSLSPITRTDTQYF. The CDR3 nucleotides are TGTGCCAGCAGTTTATCCCCGATAACCCGCACAGATACGCAGTATTTT.

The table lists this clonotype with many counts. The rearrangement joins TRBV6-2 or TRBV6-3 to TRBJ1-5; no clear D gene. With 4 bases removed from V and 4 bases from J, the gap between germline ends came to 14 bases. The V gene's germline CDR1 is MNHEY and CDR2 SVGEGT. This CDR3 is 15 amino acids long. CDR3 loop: CASSLESLRNQPQHF. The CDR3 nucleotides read TGTGCCAGCAGTTTGGAGAGTCTAAGGAATCAGCCCCAGCATTTT.

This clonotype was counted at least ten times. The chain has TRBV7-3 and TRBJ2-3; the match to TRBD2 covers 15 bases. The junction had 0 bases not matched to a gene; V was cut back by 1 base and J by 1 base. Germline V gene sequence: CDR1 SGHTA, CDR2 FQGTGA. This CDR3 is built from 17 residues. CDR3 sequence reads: CASSLRTSGRGTDTQYF. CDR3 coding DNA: TGTGCCAGCAGCTTAAGGACTAGCGGGAGGGGCACAGATACGCAGTATTTT.

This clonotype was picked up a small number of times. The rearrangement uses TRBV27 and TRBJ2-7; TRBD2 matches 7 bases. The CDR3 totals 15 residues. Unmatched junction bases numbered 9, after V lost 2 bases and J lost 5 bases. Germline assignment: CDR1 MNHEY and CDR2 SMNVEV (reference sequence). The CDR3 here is CASSLEAGASHEQYF. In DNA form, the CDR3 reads TGTGCCAGCAGTTTAGAGGCGGGAGCGTCCCACGAGCAGTACTTC.